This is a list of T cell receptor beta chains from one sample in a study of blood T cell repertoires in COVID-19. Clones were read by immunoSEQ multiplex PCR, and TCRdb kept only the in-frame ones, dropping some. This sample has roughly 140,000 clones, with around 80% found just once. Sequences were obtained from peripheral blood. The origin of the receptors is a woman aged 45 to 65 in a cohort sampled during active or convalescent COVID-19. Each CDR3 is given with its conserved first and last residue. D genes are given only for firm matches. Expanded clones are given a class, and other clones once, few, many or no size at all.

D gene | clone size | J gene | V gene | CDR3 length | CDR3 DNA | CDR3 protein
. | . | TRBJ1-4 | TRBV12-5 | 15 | TGTGCTAGTGGTTTGGGAACGGCAACTAATGAAAAACTGTTTTTT | CASGLGTATNEKLFF
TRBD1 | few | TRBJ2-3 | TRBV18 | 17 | TGTGCCAGCTCACCTAATCGGGCAGGGGGAGGCACAGATACGCAGTATTTT | CASSPNRAGGGTDTQYF
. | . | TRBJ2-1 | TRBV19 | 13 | TGTGCCAGTAGTATTCAGCTAGCCGCTGAGCAGTTCTTC | CASSIQLAAEQFF
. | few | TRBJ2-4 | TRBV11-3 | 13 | TGTGCCAGCAGCTTAGTCGGGGGTGGCATTCAGTACTTC | CASSLVGGGIQYF
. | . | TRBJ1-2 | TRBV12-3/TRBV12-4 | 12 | TGTGCCAGCAGTTATGCGGCCTATGGCTACACCTTC | CASSYAAYGYTF
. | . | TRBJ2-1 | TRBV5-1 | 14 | TGCGCCAGCAGCGGCGGGGGCACCTACAATGAGCAGTTCTTC | CASSGGGTYNEQFF
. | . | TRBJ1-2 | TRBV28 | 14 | TGTGCCAGCAGTCCAGGACTCGCGGGGTATGGCTACACCTTC | CASSPGLAGYGYTF
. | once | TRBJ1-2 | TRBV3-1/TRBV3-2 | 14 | TGTGCCAGCAGCCAAGGGTTAGCTTCTTATGGCTACACCTTC | CASSQGLASYGYTF
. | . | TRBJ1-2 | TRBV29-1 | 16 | TGCAGCGTTGAAGCGGGGGGGCAGGGAGGAGGCTATGGCTACACCTTC | CSVEAGGQGGGYGYTF
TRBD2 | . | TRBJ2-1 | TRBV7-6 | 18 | TGTGCCAGCAGCTTATGGACTAGCGGGGGCAGCTCCTACAATGAGCAGTTCTTC | CASSLWTSGGSSYNEQFF
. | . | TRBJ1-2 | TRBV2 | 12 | TGTGCCAGCAGTGACCACAGGGTTCCTTACACCTTC | CASSDHRVPYTF
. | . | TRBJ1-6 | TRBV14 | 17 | TGTGCCAGCAGCCAAGACCCGAGGGGGACCTATAATTCACCCCTCCACTTT | CASSQDPRGTYNSPLHF
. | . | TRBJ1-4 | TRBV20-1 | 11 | TGCAGTGCCGTCAGTGTTGAAAAACTGTTTTTT | CSAVSVEKLFF
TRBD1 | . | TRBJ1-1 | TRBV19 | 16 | TGTGCCAGTAGTCGTCTCTCGGGACAGGGTGGCACTGAAGCTTTCTTT | CASSRLSGQGGTEAFF
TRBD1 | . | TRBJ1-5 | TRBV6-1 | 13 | TGTGCCAGCCGTGACAGGGACAATCAGCCCCAGCATTTT | CASRDRDNQPQHF
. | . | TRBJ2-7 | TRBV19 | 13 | TGTGCCAGTAGTTCGAGACAGGCCGGCGAGCAGTACTTC | CASSSRQAGEQYF
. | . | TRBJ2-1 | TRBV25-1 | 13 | TGTGCCAGCAGTCAAGACTCTTACAATGAGCAGTTCTTC | CASSQDSYNEQFF
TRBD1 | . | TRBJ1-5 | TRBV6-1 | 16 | TGTGCCAGCAGTGATTGGGGCAGGGGGCTGTATCAGCCCCAGCATTTT | CASSDWGRGLYQPQHF
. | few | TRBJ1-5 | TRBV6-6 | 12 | TGTGCCAGCCAACAGAGCAATCAGCCCCAGCATTTT | CASQQSNQPQHF
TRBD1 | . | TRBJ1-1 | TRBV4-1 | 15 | TGCGCCAGCAGCAAAAACAGGGGACCGAACACTGAAGCTTTCTTT | CASSKNRGPNTEAFF
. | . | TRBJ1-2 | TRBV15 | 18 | TGTGCCACCAGCAGAGGAGATGGGGCGGCCGGGCCGGGGAGGGGCTACACCTTC | CATSRGDGAAGPGRGYTF
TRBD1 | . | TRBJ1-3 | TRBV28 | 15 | TGTGCCAGCATTTCCCCAGGGACAGGGGGCGCGACCATATATTTT | CASISPGTGGATIYF
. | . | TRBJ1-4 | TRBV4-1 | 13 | TGCGCCAGCAGCCAAGGAACAGTTGAAAAACTGTTTTTT | CASSQGTVEKLFF
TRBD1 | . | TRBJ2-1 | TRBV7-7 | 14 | TGTGCTAGCAGCTTAGGGGGACAGTACAATGAGCAGTTCTTC | CASSLGGQYNEQFF
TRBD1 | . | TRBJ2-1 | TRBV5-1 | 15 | TGCGCCAGCAGTGATACAGGGGGCTCCTACAATGAGCAGTTCTTC | CASSDTGGSYNEQFF
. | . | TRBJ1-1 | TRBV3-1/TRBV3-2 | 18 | TGTGCCAGCAGCCAAGAACTAACAAAAAACCGGACAGATGATTCAGCTTTCTTT | CASSQELTKNRTDDSAFF
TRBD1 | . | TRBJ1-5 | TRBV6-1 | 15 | TGTGCCAGCAGTGAACGTAGGGGGCCGGATCAGCCCCAGCATTTT | CASSERRGPDQPQHF
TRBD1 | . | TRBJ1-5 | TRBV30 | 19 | TGTGCCTGGAGTGTACATCGAGGGAGGCAGGGGGGACGCAATCAGCCCCAGCATTTT | CAWSVHRGRQGGRNQPQHF
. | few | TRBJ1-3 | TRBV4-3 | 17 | TGCGCCAGCAGCCCGCTAACCAACGTCCGCTCTGGAAACACCATATATTTT | CASSPLTNVRSGNTIYF
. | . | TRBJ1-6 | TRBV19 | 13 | TGTGCCAGTAGAGCTGTGTCGGGTTCACCCCTCCACTTT | CASRAVSGSPLHF
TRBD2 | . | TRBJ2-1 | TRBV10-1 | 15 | TGCGCCAGCAGTGTTACCCTAGCGGGGGGAAATGAGCAGTTCTTC | CASSVTLAGGNEQFF
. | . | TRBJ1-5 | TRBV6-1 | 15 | TGTGCCAGCAGTGAAATCAGGGTTCTTAATCAGCCCCAGCATTTT | CASSEIRVLNQPQHF
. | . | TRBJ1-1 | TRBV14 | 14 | TGTGCCAGCAGCCAATTTACTTGGGAGGTTGGAGCTTTCTTT | CASSQFTWEVGAFF